What follows are 21 T cell receptor beta chains derived from one specimen sequenced in a study of blood T cell repertoires in COVID-19. Repertoires were generated with immunoSEQ multiplex PCR, while TCRdb's copy carries only in-frame clones and drops some. Here the sample spans more than 140,000 clones, roughly 88% being singletons. The sequenced material came from peripheral blood. All receptors come from a woman in her fifties or sixties with acute or convalescent COVID-19.

The rearrangement uses TRBV28 and TRBJ2-7; D perhaps matches TRBD1 (6 bases). This CDR3 is 14 amino acids long. V lost 6 bases, J lost 3 bases, and 15 bases lay in between. CDR1 and CDR2 (germline): MDHEN, SYDVKM. The DNA of the CDR3 is TGTGCCAGCAGGGCGGCAGGGGAGTTCTACGAGCAGTACTTC. Its protein product is CASRAAGEFYEQYF.

The CDR3 here is CASSRRTYNSPLHF. The CDR3 DNA reads TGTGCCAGCAGCAGGAGGACCTATAATTCACCCCTCCACTTT. V is TRBV5-6 and J is TRBJ1-6, with D unclear. CDR3 length: 14 residues. CDR1 is SGHDT, CDR2 YYEEEE, per germline. V was trimmed by 4 bases and J by 2 bases, leaving 7 bases between them.

This clone was detected only a few times. CDR3 coding DNA: TGTGCCAGCAGTCGGACAGGGCCGCAAGCTGAAGCTTTCTTT. It codes for CASSRTGPQAEAFF. The V gene is TRBV7-3, the J gene TRBJ1-1; 8 nucleotides agree with TRBD1. The CDR3 covers 14 residues. Germline V gene sequence: CDR1 SGHTA, CDR2 FQGTGA. V shed 6 bases and J 6 bases; nucleotides not matched to a gene: 9.

V is TRBV19 and J is TRBJ1-6; 10 bases align to TRBD1. Germline V CDR1 and CDR2: LNHDA, SQIVND (reference sequence). The J segment lost 8 bases and the V segment lost 5 bases, leaving 3 bases of the junction unmatched. CDR3 length: 14 residues. CDR3 nucleotides: TGTGCCAGTAGTGTGGGACAGGGGTATTCACCCCTCCACTTT. Its protein product is CASSVGQGYSPLHF.

This clone appeared a single time. J is TRBJ2-1 and V is TRBV11-1; 10 bases align to TRBD1. Germline V gene lookup returns CDR1 SGHAT and CDR2 FQDESV (reference sequence). The CDR3 has 15 residues. Trimming at V came to 3 bases and at J to 9 bases, leaving 8 bases not matched to a gene. Here the CDR3 reads CASSFPGQGMAEQFF. CDR3 coding DNA: TGTGCCAGCAGCTTCCCGGGACAGGGGATGGCTGAGCAGTTCTTC.

CDR3 residues: CASSKVSQALHLTRYSGKYGELFF. The CDR3 bases are TGTGCCAGCAGCAAAGTATCCCAGGCCCTTCATCTGACAAGATATAGCGGCAAGTACGGGGAGCTGTTTTTT. This chain joins TRBV21-1 and TRBJ2-2; the table's TRBD2 call for D was not verified on the DNA. TRBV21-1 counts as a pseudogene. The CDR3 is 24 amino acids.

The chain recombines TRBV30 with TRBJ1-3; D perhaps matches TRBD1 (5 bases). The CDR3 sequence is 15 residues long. Germline lookup yields CDR1 GTSNPN and CDR2 SVGIG (reference sequence). V was pared by 2 bases and J by 0 bases, with 11 bases between. CDR3 coding DNA: TGTGCCTGGAGTCTAGGGGCACTCTCTGGAAACACCATATATTTT. This translates into CAWSLGALSGNTIYF. Full variable domain (remainder filled in from reference TRBV30 and TRBJ1-3): SQTIHQWPATLVQPVGSPLSLECTVEGTSNPNLYWYRQAAGRGLQLLFYSVGIGQISSEVPQNLSASRPQDRQFILSSKKLLLSDSGFYLCAWSLGALSGNTIYFGEGSWLTVV.

Points on this clone: Other DNA sequences in the sample encode the same CDR3. V usage is TRBV6-5 and J usage is TRBJ1-1; D may be TRBD1 (6 bases). The V and J ends lost 6 bases and 0 bases respectively, with 11 bases between them. Germline CDR1 and CDR2: MNHEY and SVGAGI. CDR3 length: 14 residues. The CDR3 DNA reads TGTGCCAGCAGGCTCGGACAGATGAACACTGAAGCTTTCTTT. It is translated as CASRLGQMNTEAFF.

Turning to this clone: Relative to the germline gene, one junction end is altered; a read error may explain this. The chain has TRBV5-1 and TRBJ2-2, with 8 positions matching TRBD2. This CDR3 comprises 16 residues. Germline V CDR1 and CDR2: SGHRS, YFSETQ. The CDR3 loop is CASTLRGALNTGELFF. CDR3 bases: TGCGCCAGCACCTTGCGGGGGGCACTTAACACCGGGGAGCTGTTTTTT. The entire variable domain, with the rest obtained from reference TRBV5-1 and TRBJ2-2, is as follows: KAGVTQTPRYLIKTRGQQVTLSCSPISGHRSVSWYQQTPGQGLQFLFEYFSETQRNKGNFPGRFSGRQFSNSRSEMNVSTLELGDSALYLCASTLRGALNTGELFFGEGSRLTVL.

The chain recombines TRBV19 with TRBJ2-7; 9 nucleotides agree with TRBD1. With 8 bases clipped from V and 5 bases from J, the junction kept 7 bases outside the gene matches. Germline CDR1 reads LNHDA; CDR2 reads SQIVND (reference sequence). The CDR3 is 13 amino acids. In nucleotides, the CDR3 is TGTGCCAGTTCCGGGACAGGGATCCACGAGCAGTACTTC. This encodes CASSGTGIHEQYF. The whole variable domain, remainder taken from reference TRBV19 and TRBJ2-7, is DGGITQSPKYLFRKEGQNVTLSCEQNLNHDAMYWYRQDPGQGLRLIYYSQIVNDFQKGDIAEGYSVSREKKESFPLTVTSAQKNPTAFYLCASSGTGIHEQYFGPGTRLTVT.

The J gene is TRBJ1-1, the V gene TRBV9; D unresolved. Trimming took off 3 bases at V and 1 base at J, with 7 bases between the two ends. Germline values: CDR1 SGDLS, CDR2 YYNGEE. CDR3 length: 13 residues. CDR3 nucleotide sequence: TGTGCCAGCAGCGAGACATCGAACACTGAAGCTTTCTTT. Residues: CASSETSNTEAFF.

The CDR3 protein is CASSAHEGQGNTIYF. The DNA for the CDR3 is TGTGCCAGCAGCGCTCATGAGGGACAGGGGAACACCATATATTTT. The V and J genes are TRBV9 and TRBJ1-3, with 10 bases fitting TRBD1. Looked up from germline, CDR1 is SGDLS and CDR2 is YYNGEE. The CDR3 totals 15 residues. Trimming took 3 bases from V and 7 from J; bases not matched to a gene: 7. Supplemented by reference TRBV9 and TRBJ1-3, the full variable domain reads DSGVTQTPKHLITATGQRVTLRCSPRSGDLSVYWYQQSLDQGLQFLIQYYNGEERAKGNILERFSAQQFPDLHSELNLSSLELGDSALYFCASSAHEGQGNTIYFGEGSWLTVV.

For the CDR3, the DNA is TGTGCCAGTAGTATACCACAGGGCCATGAGCAGTTCTTC. This translates into CASSIPQGHEQFF. The chain is built from TRBV19 and TRBJ2-1; D possibly corresponds to TRBD1 (6 bases). In germline, CDR1 is LNHDA, CDR2 SQIVND (reference sequence). Trimming removed 2 bases from V and 8 bases from J, with 10 bases in between. The CDR3 spans 13 residues. Full variable domain (outside the CDR3, taken from reference TRBV19 and TRBJ2-1): DGGITQSPKYLFRKEGQNVTLSCEQNLNHDAMYWYRQDPGQGLRLIYYSQIVNDFQKGDIAEGYSVSREKKESFPLTVTSAQKNPTAFYLCASSIPQGHEQFFGPGTRLTVL.

The V gene is TRBV6-5, the J gene TRBJ2-2; TRBD1 matches at 9 bases. V trimming: 2 bases; J trimming: 4 bases; junction bases outside the gene matches: 5. CDR3 size: 16 residues. The germline CDR1 and CDR2 sequences are MNHEY and SVGAGI. This CDR3 is CASSYRGTGSTGELFF. For the CDR3, the DNA is TGTGCCAGCAGTTACAGGGGGACAGGGAGCACCGGGGAGCTGTTTTTT.

This rearrangement joins TRBV19 to TRBJ1-2; perhaps TRBD1 as D (6 bases). CDR1 is LNHDA and CDR2 is SQIVND in the germline V gene (reference sequence). CDR3 length: 14 residues. Between the trimmed V and J ends, which lost 3 bases and 6 bases, there was a span of 14 bases. The DNA for the CDR3 is TGTGCCAGTAGTATTGGCAGGGGATTTGATGGCTACACCTTC. It codes for CASSIGRGFDGYTF.

The CDR3: CASSRQGVEKLFF. CDR3 sequence (DNA): TGTGCCAGCTCAAGACAGGGGGTTGAAAAACTGTTTTTT. The rearrangement joins TRBV12-3 or TRBV12-4 to TRBJ1-4; 9 nucleotides align to TRBD1. Trimming took 8 bases from V and 7 from J; bases not matched to a gene: 5. This CDR3 contains 13 residues.

The CDR3: CAISEAGGIGNSPLHF. In DNA, the CDR3 is TGTGCCATCAGTGAAGCAGGGGGCATAGGTAATTCACCCCTCCACTTT. The chain has TRBV10-3 and TRBJ1-6; 8 nucleotides align to TRBD1. Germline V lookup: CDR1 ENHRY, CDR2 SYGVKD. The CDR3 runs 16 residues. The V segment lost 3 bases and the J segment 6 bases; nucleotides outside the gene matches: 7.

The J gene is TRBJ2-7, the V gene TRBV18; 8 nucleotides match TRBD1. Germline CDR1 reads KGHSH; CDR2 reads LQKENI. The CDR3 is made up of 14 amino acids. With V trimmed by 0 bases and J by 4 bases, 2 bases remained unmatched. CDR3 DNA sequence: TGTGCCAGCTCACCACCCGGACAGGGTTACGAGCAGTACTTC. As protein: CASSPPGQGYEQYF.

The rearrangement joins TRBV28 to TRBJ2-7; a weak D match, TRBD2 (5 bases). CDR1 and CDR2 from the germline V gene are MDHEN and SYDVKM. CDR3 length: 18 residues. With 2 bases removed from V and 8 bases from J, the gap between germline ends came to 28 bases. CDR3: CASSLDPVGGRTFWKQYF. CDR3 DNA: TGTGCCAGCAGTTTAGACCCGGTTGGTGGCAGGACTTTTTGGAAGCAGTACTTC.

This clone was seen repeatedly, ten times or more. The chain carries TRBV6-5 and TRBJ2-7; possible D gene TRBD1, 6 bases. This CDR3 contains 13 residues. Deletions cut 4 bases from V and 3 bases from J, with 10 bases between. Germline CDR1 MNHEY, CDR2 SVGAGI. The CDR3 here is CASSFSGDYEQYF. DNA for the CDR3: TGTGCCAGCAGTTTCTCAGGGGACTACGAGCAGTACTTC.

The chain uses TRBV28 and TRBJ1-6; TRBD1 might be the D (5 bases). The V end was cut by 6 bases, the J end by 7 bases, with 16 bases between. Germline V gene sequence: CDR1 MDHEN, CDR2 SYDVKM. This CDR3 spans 15 amino acids. For the CDR3, the DNA is TGTGCCAGCAGCTCGCCCAACGGGGGGAATTCACCCCTCCACTTT. Its protein product is CASSSPNGGNSPLHF. The variable domain in full, with the rest retrieved from reference TRBV28 and TRBJ1-6, is DVKVTQSSRYLVKRTGEKVFLECVQDMDHENMFWYRQDPGLGLRLIYFSYDVKMKEKGDIPEGYSVSREKKERFSLILESASTNQTSMYLCASSSPNGGNSPLHFGNGTRLTVT.